The 17 T cell receptor beta chains in this list originate from one sample, sequenced in a study of regulatory T cells in long-lasting Graves disease (dated by TCRdb to about 2021). The time point label of this sample denotes: newly diagnosed GD, antithyroid drugs for less than 3 months. For both TCR sequencing and RNA sequencing, RNA was extracted from PBMCs using TRIzol. Library preparation employed multiplex PCR. Instrument on record: Illumina HiSeq 4000. TCR beta libraries were built with iRepertoire HTBI primers and Arm-PCR amplification of CDR3 regions. The public reads were run again by TCRdb, first through fastp at Q25 and then through MiXCR, and only productive beta chains were kept. Merged by CDR3 protein, the rows form single entries marked with the most common genes and DNA. This sample is represented by 580,000 or so distinct CDR3 sequences; about 16% of them were singletons. 12% of the sample rests with the top ten.

The same data also contributed to another study, on T cells in Graves' hyperthyroidism and ophthalmopathy.

The sequencing used peripheral blood mononuclear cells (PBMCs), collected at new diagnosis, from a patient treated with antithyroid drugs. These receptors originate from a man aged 18 to 30 with Graves disease. Donor details come from another sample of the same person, matched by shared clones.

This clonotype has at least ten counts. The CDR3 DNA follows: TGTGCCAGCAGCCAAGGGGGAGCGGGAGAGACCCAGTACTTC. It yields the protein CASSQGGAGETQYF. This chain uses TRBV3-1 with TRBJ2-5; D perhaps matches TRBD2 (6 bases). There are 14 residues in the CDR3. Trimming stripped 1 base from V and 4 bases from J, with 10 bases between. Germline-derived CDR1 and CDR2 are LGHDT and YNNKEL (reference sequence).

In this sample, this clonotype turned up a few times. The rearrangement joins TRBV6-1 to TRBJ2-1, with 9 positions matching TRBD2. In germline, CDR1 is MNHNS, CDR2 SASEGT. The trim removed 7 bases at V and 4 bases at J, leaving 8 bases unmatched. There are 15 residues in the CDR3. This CDR3 reads CASTWREGTYNEQFF. The DNA of the CDR3 is TGTGCCAGCACTTGGCGGGAGGGGACTTACAATGAGCAGTTCTTC.

This clonotype was counted many times. The genes are TRBV5-6 and TRBJ2-1; D uncertain. This CDR3 has 12 residues. CDR1 is SGHDT, CDR2 YYEEEE, per germline. Trimming took off 2 bases at V and 9 bases at J, with 9 bases between the two ends. CDR3 sequence: CASSLSLSEQFF. The CDR3 bases are TGTGCCAGCAGCTTAAGCCTTTCTGAGCAGTTCTTC.

This clonotype has ten or more counts. This rearrangement joins TRBV29-1 to TRBJ2-1; D uncertain. The germline V and J ends were trimmed by 4 bases and 5 bases, with 12 bases remaining between them. This CDR3 is 13 amino acids long. Germline V gives CDR1 SQVTM, CDR2 ANQGSEA. CDR3 in DNA: TGCAGCGTTGTGAGTAGACTTAACAATGAGCAGTTCTTC. The encoded protein is CSVVSRLNNEQFF.

This clonotype was seen a handful of times. CDR3 amino acids: CASSLEPSVQETQYF. In nucleotides, the CDR3 is TGTGCCAGCAGCTTAGAGCCTAGCGTCCAAGAGACCCAGTACTTC. The chain combines TRBV7-6 with TRBJ2-5; TRBD2 is a possible D gene (6 bases). Trimming took off 1 base at V and 1 base at J, with 10 bases between the two ends. CDR1 and CDR2 from the germline V gene are SGHVS and FNYEAQ. The CDR3 spans 15 residues.

This clonotype showed up many times. This chain links TRBV7-3 with TRBJ2-7; 8 bases agree with TRBD2. Looked up from germline, CDR1 is SGHTA and CDR2 is FQGTGA. The CDR3 is 14 residues long. Trimming took 5 bases from V and 9 from J; bases not matched to a gene: 12. CDR3 nucleotides: TGTGCCAGCAGCACAAAACCGGGACTAGTCGTGCAGTACTTC. Its translation is CASSTKPGLVVQYF.

This clonotype was observed a handful of times. The gene calls are TRBV11-2 and TRBJ2-1; no reliable D call. CDR3 length: 12 residues. Trimming left V 5 bases short and J 8 bases short, with 10 bases between. Germline V gene data show CDR1 as SGHAT and CDR2 as FQNNGV. CDR3 sequence (DNA): TGTGCCAGCAGCACCATATCTGATGAGCAGTTCTTC. This codes for CASSTISDEQFF. The entire variable domain, with the rest obtained from reference TRBV11-2 and TRBJ2-1, is as follows: EAGVAQSPRYKIIEKRQSVAFWCNPISGHATLYWYQQILGQGPKLLIQFQNNGVVDDSQLPKDRFSAERLKGVDSTLKIQPAKLEDSAVYLCASSTISDEQFFGPGTRLTVL.

This clonotype showed up many times. The chain recombines TRBV30 with TRBJ2-2; TRBD2 matches 8 bases. Looked up from germline, CDR1 is GTSNPN and CDR2 is SVGIG (reference sequence). The CDR3 runs 15 residues. J lost 0 bases, V lost 4 bases, and 4 bases had no gene match. CDR3 loop: CAWNRLATNTGELFF. The DNA of the CDR3 is TGTGCCTGGAACCGACTAGCGACGAACACCGGGGAGCTGTTTTTT.

This clonotype was seen only a few times. J is TRBJ2-7 and V is TRBV20-1; D assignment may be TRBD1 or TRBD2 (5 bases each). This CDR3 comprises 14 residues. Germline V gene lookup returns CDR1 DFQATT and CDR2 SNEGSKA (reference sequence). V was clipped by 5 bases and J by 2 bases, with 16 bases between them. The CDR3 reads CSAYRGEKAYEQYF. CDR3 bases: TGCAGTGCTTACCGAGGGGAGAAGGCCTACGAGCAGTACTTC.

Many counts were recorded for this clonotype. V usage is TRBV7-9 and J usage is TRBJ2-5; possibly TRBD2 for D (5 bases). CDR1 is SEHNR, CDR2 FQNEAQ, per germline (reference sequence). V was clipped by 0 bases and J by 0 bases, with 14 bases between them. The CDR3 extends over 17 amino acids. CDR3 region: CASSLAGRIPYQETQYF. DNA for the CDR3: TGTGCCAGCAGCTTAGCGGGGAGAATACCGTACCAAGAGACCCAGTACTTC.

The rearrangement links TRBV20-1 to TRBJ1-2; unclear D gene. CDR1 DFQATT and CDR2 SNEGSKA come from the germline V gene (reference sequence). This CDR3 has 12 residues. The V end lost 0 bases, the J end lost 6 bases, and 8 bases lay between the germline ends. The CDR3 DNA sequence: TGCAGTGCTAGAGATAAAGACGATGGCTACACCTTC. Its translation: CSARDKDDGYTF.

At least ten counts were recorded for this clonotype. V is TRBV2 and J is TRBJ2-3; D possibly corresponds to TRBD1 (6 bases). The CDR3 covers 15 residues. Trimming left V 6 bases short and J 0 bases short, with 13 bases between. Looked up from germline, CDR1 is SNHLY and CDR2 is FYNNEI. CDR3: CASSGGQSSTDTQYF. The DNA for the CDR3 is TGTGCCAGCAGCGGCGGACAGTCTAGCACAGATACGCAGTATTTT.

This clonotype was seen ten or more times. V usage is TRBV7-9 and J usage is TRBJ1-2; D is uncertain. Germline V gene data show CDR1 as SEHNR and CDR2 as FQNEAQ (reference sequence). Trimming left V 7 bases short and J 2 bases short, with 11 bases between. The CDR3 contains 13 residues. The CDR3 coding sequence is TGTGCCAGCACGGGAGCGGTCAACTATGGCTACACCTTC. Translation gives CASTGAVNYGYTF.

In its sample, this clonotype was seen a few times. The CDR3 spells CASSPPGREKLFF. The CDR3 nucleotides read TGTGCCAGCAGCCCGCCCGGTAGAGAAAAACTGTTTTTT. This chain connects TRBV9 to TRBJ1-4; no firm D call. Germline V CDR1 and CDR2: SGDLS, YYNGEE. V was pared by 4 bases and J by 8 bases, with 12 bases between. This CDR3 contains 13 residues.

This clonotype was seen more than once but under ten times. The chain uses TRBV28 and TRBJ1-2, with no clear D. This CDR3 has 14 amino acids. Germline CDR1 and CDR2: MDHEN and SYDVKM. V was shortened by 6 bases and J by 7 bases, with 18 bases between the two germline ends. This chain's CDR3 is CASRIGRPMGGYTF. The CDR3 nucleotides read TGTGCCAGCAGGATCGGACGGCCCATGGGTGGCTACACCTTC.

The V gene is TRBV5-8, the J gene TRBJ2-3; the D is unclear. Between the trimmed V and J ends, which lost 6 bases and 2 bases, there was a span of 16 bases. The V gene's germline CDR1 is SGHTS and CDR2 YDEGEE. The CDR3 consists of 15 residues. This chain's CDR3 is CASKKGGDLTDTQYF. CDR3 in DNA: TGTGCCAGCAAAAAAGGCGGCGACCTCACAGATACGCAGTATTTT.

This clonotype was found many times. V gene TRBV12-3 or TRBV12-4 combines with J gene TRBJ1-2, with TRBD1 as a possible D gene (6 bases). Deletions cut 8 bases from V and 2 bases from J, with 12 bases between. The CDR3 has 13 amino acids. Here the CDR3 DNA reads TGTGCCAGCCGGACAGCGGGGAACTATGGCTACACCTTC. Its protein is CASRTAGNYGYTF.